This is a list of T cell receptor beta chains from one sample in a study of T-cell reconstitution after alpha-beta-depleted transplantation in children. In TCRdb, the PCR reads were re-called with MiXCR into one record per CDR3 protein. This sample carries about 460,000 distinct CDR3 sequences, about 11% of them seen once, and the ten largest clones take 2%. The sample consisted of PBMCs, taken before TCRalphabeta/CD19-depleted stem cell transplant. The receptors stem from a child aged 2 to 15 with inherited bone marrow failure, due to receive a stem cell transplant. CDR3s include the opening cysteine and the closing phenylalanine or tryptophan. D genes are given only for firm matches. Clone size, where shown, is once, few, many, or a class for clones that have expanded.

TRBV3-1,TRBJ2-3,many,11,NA,CASSRFGAQYF,TGTGCCAGCAGCCGCTTCGGAGCGCAGTATTTT
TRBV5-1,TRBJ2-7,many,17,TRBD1,CASSLDAGGDWSREQYF,TGCGCCAGCAGCTTGGATGCAGGGGGCGACTGGTCTCGCGAGCAGTACTTC
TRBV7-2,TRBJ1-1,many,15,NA,CASSLAVQQNTEAFF,TGTGCCAGCAGCTTAGCGGTCCAGCAGAACACTGAAGCTTTCTTT
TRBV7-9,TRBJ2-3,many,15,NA,CASSVGDSSTDTQYF,TGTGCCAGCAGCGTCGGGGACTCTAGCACAGATACGCAGTATTTT
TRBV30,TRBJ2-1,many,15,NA,CAWTHLLALYNEQFF,TGTGCCTGGACCCACCTCCTAGCCCTCTACAATGAGCAGTTCTTC
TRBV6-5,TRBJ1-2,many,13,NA,CASSYSNYNGYTF,TGTGCCAGCAGTTACTCGAACTACAATGGCTACACCTTC
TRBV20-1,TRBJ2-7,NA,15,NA,CSAPPGRPRSYEQYF,TGCAGTGCCCCCCCGGGCAGGCCCCGCTCCTACGAGCAGTACTTC
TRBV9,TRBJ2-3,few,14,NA,CASSPDPSTDTQYF,TGTGCCAGCAGCCCGGACCCTTCCACGGATACGCAGTATTTT
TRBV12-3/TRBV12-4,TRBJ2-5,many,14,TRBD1,CASSTGQGQETQYF,TGTGCCAGCAGTACTGGACAGGGGCAAGAGACCCAGTACTTC
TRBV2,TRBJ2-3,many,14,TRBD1,CASRPGQLTDTQYF,TGTGCCAGCAGGCCGGGACAGCTCACAGATACGCAGTATTTT
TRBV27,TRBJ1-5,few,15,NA,CASRSLSPPEWPQHF,TGTGCCAGCAGAAGCTTGAGCCCCCCAGAATGGCCCCAGCATTTT
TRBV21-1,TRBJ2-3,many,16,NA,CASSPGDSPSTDTQYF,TGTGCCAGCAGCCCCGGGGACTCCCCAAGCACAGATACGCAGTATTTT
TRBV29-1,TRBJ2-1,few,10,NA,CSVEGQGEFF,TGCAGCGTTGAAGGGCAGGGTGAGTTCTTC
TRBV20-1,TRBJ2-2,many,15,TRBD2,CSASWAGGRSGELFF,TGCAGTGCTAGTTGGGCGGGAGGAAGAAGCGGGGAGCTGTTTTTT
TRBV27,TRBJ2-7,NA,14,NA,CASSFSGNAYEQYF,TGTGCCAGCAGTTTTTCGGGGAACGCCTACGAGCAGTACTTC
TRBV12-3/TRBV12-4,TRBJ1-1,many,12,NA,CASSLGGPEAFF,TGTGCCAGCAGTTTAGGCGGACCTGAAGCTTTCTTT
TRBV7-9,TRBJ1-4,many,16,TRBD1,CASSFDRGSTNEKLFF,TGTGCCAGCAGCTTCGACAGGGGCTCGACTAATGAAAAACTGTTTTTT
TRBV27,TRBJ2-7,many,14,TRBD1,CASSPTTGPYEQYF,TGTGCCAGCAGCCCAACGACAGGGCCCTACGAGCAGTACTTC